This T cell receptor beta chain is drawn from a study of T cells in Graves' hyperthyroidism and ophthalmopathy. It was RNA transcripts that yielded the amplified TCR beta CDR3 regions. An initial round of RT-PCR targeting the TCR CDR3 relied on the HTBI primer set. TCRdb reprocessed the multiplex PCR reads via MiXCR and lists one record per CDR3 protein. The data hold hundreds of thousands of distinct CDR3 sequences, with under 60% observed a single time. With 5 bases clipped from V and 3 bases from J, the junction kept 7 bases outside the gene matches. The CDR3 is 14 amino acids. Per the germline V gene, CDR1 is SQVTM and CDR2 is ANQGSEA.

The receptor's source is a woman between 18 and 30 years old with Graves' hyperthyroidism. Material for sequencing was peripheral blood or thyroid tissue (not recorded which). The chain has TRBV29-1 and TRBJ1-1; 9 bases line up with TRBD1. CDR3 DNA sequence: TGCAGCGTTCTTCTGGGGACAGGGCACACTGAAGCTTTCTTT. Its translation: CSVLLGTGHTEAFF.